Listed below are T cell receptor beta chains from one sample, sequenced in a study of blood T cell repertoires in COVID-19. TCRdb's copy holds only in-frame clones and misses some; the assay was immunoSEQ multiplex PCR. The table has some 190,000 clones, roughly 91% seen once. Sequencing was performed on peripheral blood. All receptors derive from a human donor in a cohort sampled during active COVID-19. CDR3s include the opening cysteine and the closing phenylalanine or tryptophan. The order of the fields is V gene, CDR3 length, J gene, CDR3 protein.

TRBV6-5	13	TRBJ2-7	CASGRREGLQQYF
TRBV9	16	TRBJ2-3	CASSVGLAGAGDTQYF
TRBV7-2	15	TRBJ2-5	CASSLVGGRMETQYF
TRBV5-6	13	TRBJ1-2	CASSLRQGDGYTF
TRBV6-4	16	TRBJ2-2	CASSPTSTGTTGELFF
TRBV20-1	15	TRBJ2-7	CSASLSGQGAYEQYF
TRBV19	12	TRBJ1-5	CASSKRGQGMDF
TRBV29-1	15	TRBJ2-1	CSVTTSLSSYNEQFF
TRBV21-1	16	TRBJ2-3	CASSRGLGDGTDTQYF
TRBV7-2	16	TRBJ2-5	CASSLGTSGGRGTQYF
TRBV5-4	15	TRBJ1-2	CASSLESGSPGGYTF
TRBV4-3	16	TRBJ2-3	CASSQSSAGGPNTQYF
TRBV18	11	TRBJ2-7	CASSPKYEQYF
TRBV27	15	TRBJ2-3	CASSLSGQTTDTQYF
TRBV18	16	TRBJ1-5	CASSLGQSYSNQPQHF
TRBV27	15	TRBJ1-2	CASREDMGAYYGYTF
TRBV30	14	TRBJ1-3	CAWSLQGPGNTIYF